This T cell receptor beta chain was recovered during a study of shared clonotypes between healthy human individuals. Study-wide background: Researchers assigned three CD4 naive, three CD4 memory, two CD8 naive and one CD8 memory plate to each donor. Study-wide results and caveats: When naive CD4 clonotypes were compared across several donors, 4% to 6.5% were shared.

Sorted-subset replicate PCRs used around 200 ng of genomic DNA. This amount corresponded to 30,000 to 35,000 T cell genomes. Method: immunoSEQ multiplex PCR; TCRdb's copy keeps in-frame clones and lacks some. The table has about 1.5 million clones, approximately 98% seen once; the top ten hold around 0.47%. Regarding this clone: The antigen remains unidentified.

Study donors comprised healthy, HIV-negative adults devoid of recent acute infection or vaccination. The source material was naive CD4+ T cells sorted from blood. Subset noted: CD45RA+ positively selected. This TCR came from a young man in good health.

The CDR3 DNA is TGTGCCAGCAGTGCACTAGCGGGAGCCGTCAATGAGCAGTTCTTC. This sequence encodes CASSALAGAVNEQFF. The rearrangement uses TRBV6-5 and TRBJ2-1; 11 bases map to TRBD2. Germline V gene sequence: CDR1 MNHEY, CDR2 SVGAGI. Trimming removed 5 bases from V and 6 bases from J; junction bases left unmatched: 6. This CDR3 region has 15 residues.